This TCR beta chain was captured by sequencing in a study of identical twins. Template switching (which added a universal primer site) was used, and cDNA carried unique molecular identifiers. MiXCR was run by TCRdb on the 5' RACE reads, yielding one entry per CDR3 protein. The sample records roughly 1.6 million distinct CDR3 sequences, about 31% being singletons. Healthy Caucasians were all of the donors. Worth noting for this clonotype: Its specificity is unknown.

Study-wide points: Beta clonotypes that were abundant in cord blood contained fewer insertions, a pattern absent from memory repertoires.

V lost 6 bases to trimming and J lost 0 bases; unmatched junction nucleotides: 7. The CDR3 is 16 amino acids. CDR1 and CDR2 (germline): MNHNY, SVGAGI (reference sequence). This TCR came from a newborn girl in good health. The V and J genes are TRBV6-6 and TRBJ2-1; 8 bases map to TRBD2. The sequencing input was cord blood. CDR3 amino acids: CASRQKRGPSYNEQFF. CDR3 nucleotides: TGTGCCAGCAGACAAAAGCGGGGGCCCTCCTACAATGAGCAGTTCTTC.